Shown below are 16 T cell receptor beta chains from a single sample sequenced in a study of cytomegalovirus exposure and HLA in healthy donors. PCR amplification relied on 60 Vbeta primers (plus 13 Jbeta primers). TCRdb's table, derived via immunoSEQ multiplex PCR, lists solely in-frame clones and lacks some. The sample holds about 94,000 clones; over 65% are singletons and the top ten take around a tenth. The sequencing sample was made of PBMCs. These receptors all come from a human donor in good health.

This chain uses TRBV7-9 with TRBJ1-1; D may be TRBD1 (6 bases). The V end was cut by 5 bases, the J end by 1 base, with 11 bases between. Germline V gene data show CDR1 as SEHNR and CDR2 as FQNEAQ (reference sequence). This CDR3 is 14 amino acids long. The CDR3 reads CASSHRDPNTEAFF. The CDR3, as DNA: TGTGCCAGCAGCCACAGGGACCCGAACACTGAAGCTTTCTTT. The variable domain in full, with the rest retrieved from reference TRBV7-9 and TRBJ1-1, is DTGVSQNPRHKITKRGQNVTFRCDPISEHNRLYWYRQTLGQGPEFLTYFQNEAQLEKSRLLSDRFSAERPKGSFSTLEIQRTEQGDSAMYLCASSHRDPNTEAFFGQGTRLTVV.

The sample holds a few counts of this clone. V is TRBV11-1 and J is TRBJ2-7, with D tentatively TRBD1 (6 bases). The CDR3 sequence is 14 residues long. Trimming stripped 5 bases from V and 7 bases from J, with 18 bases between. CDR1 is SGHAT, CDR2 FQDESV, per germline (reference sequence). In DNA, the CDR3 is TGTGCCAGCAGCCGACCGCCCAGGGGTGAGGAGCAGTACTTC. Protein: CASSRPPRGEEQYF.

The V and J genes are TRBV29-1 and TRBJ2-2; 11 nucleotides agree with TRBD2. This CDR3 contains 14 residues. V shed 7 bases, J shed 7 bases, and the junction held 8 bases outside the gene matches. Germline values: CDR1 SQVTM, CDR2 ANQGSEA. The DNA for the CDR3 is TGCAGCGCCCGTAGCGGGGGGGCCTACGGGGAGCTGTTTTTT. Translating gives CSARSGGAYGELFF.

This clone was seen a few times. The chain couples TRBV5-6 to TRBJ1-1; D gene uncertain. The CDR3 runs 11 residues. Trimming cost V 6 bases and J 4 bases, with 7 bases left between them. Germline CDR1 and CDR2: SGHDT and YYEEEE. In nucleotides, the CDR3 is TGTGCCAGCAATCGAGGCACTGAAGCTTTCTTT. Amino acids: CASNRGTEAFF.

J is TRBJ2-2 and V is TRBV4-3; the match to TRBD2 covers 10 bases. Unmatched junction bases numbered 10, after V lost 4 bases and J lost 5 bases. Germline V gene sequence: CDR1 LGHNA, CDR2 YSLEER. CDR3 length equals 17 residues. CDR3 sequence: CASSPGTSELNTGELFF. CDR3 nucleotide sequence: TGCGCCAGCAGCCCCGGGACTAGCGAGCTTAATACCGGGGAGCTGTTTTTT.

This clone was counted a few times. This chain links TRBV6-5 with TRBJ1-5; TRBD1 is a possible D gene (6 bases). V shed 2 bases and J shed 7 bases, with 12 bases lying between them. Germline V gene data show CDR1 as MNHEY and CDR2 as SVGAGI. CDR3 length: 14 residues. The DNA of the CDR3 is TGTGCCAGCAGTTACCGGGGGGGCGGACAGCCCCAGCATTTT. Translation: CASSYRGGGQPQHF.

This chain joins TRBV6-8 and TRBJ1-6; TRBD1 matches at 8 bases. The CDR3 spans 20 residues. V dropped 3 bases and J dropped 1; count of bases not matched to a gene: 14. CDR1 and CDR2 (germline): MNHGY, SAAAGT. CDR3 protein: CASSYSPGSTGGSYNSPLHF. The DNA for the CDR3 is TGTGCCAGCAGTTATTCTCCAGGTTCAACAGGGGGATCCTATAATTCACCCCTCCACTTT.

V and J are TRBV15 and TRBJ2-7; 11 bases are a match to TRBD2. Trimming at V came to 3 bases and at J to 5 bases, leaving 12 bases not matched to a gene. This CDR3 has 17 amino acids. CDR1 LNHNV and CDR2 YYDKDF come from the germline V gene (reference sequence). CDR3 residues: CATSSPGTSGPWDEQYF. The DNA of the CDR3 is TGTGCCACCAGCAGTCCCGGGACTAGCGGCCCCTGGGACGAGCAGTACTTC.

Written as DNA, the CDR3 is TGTGCCAGCAGCCCTGGGCCGGCCCAAGAGACCCAGTACTTC. Its translation: CASSPGPAQETQYF. J is TRBJ2-5 and V is TRBV7-2; unclear D gene. The ends were cut back, 5 bases at V and 1 base at J, with 11 bases in the middle. This CDR3 region has 14 residues. CDR1 and CDR2 (germline): SGHTA, FQGNSA.

The chain employs TRBV28 and TRBJ1-2; unclear D gene. The CDR3 loop spans 12 amino acids. Trimming shortened V by 3 bases and J by 6 bases, and 8 bases separated the two germline ends. Germline lookup yields CDR1 MDHEN and CDR2 SYDVKM. CDR3 sequence reads: CASSFVRNGYTF. Here the CDR3 DNA reads TGTGCCAGCAGTTTTGTCAGGAATGGCTACACCTTC.

The genes are TRBV6-6 and TRBJ2-7; tentatively, D is TRBD2 (6 bases). This CDR3 spans 14 amino acids. Germline V gene data show CDR1 as MNHNY and CDR2 as SVGAGI (reference sequence). V was pared by 0 bases and J by 2 bases, with 8 bases between. The CDR3 reads CASSYSTGAYEQYF. The DNA for the CDR3 is TGTGCCAGCAGTTACTCGACGGGAGCCTACGAGCAGTACTTC.

The chain links TRBV12-5 to TRBJ1-2; weak D call: TRBD1 (5 bases). V gave up 0 bases and J gave up 1 base, with 9 bases separating them. The germline V gene encodes CDR1 LGHNT and CDR2 FRNRAP. This CDR3 region has 15 residues. Written as DNA, the CDR3 is TGTGCTAGTGGTTTGGTACCGGGACTTAACTATGGCTACACCTTC. It yields the protein CASGLVPGLNYGYTF.

This chain joins TRBV14 and TRBJ2-3; 14 bases map to TRBD2. Trimming removed 3 bases from V and 3 bases from J; junction bases left unmatched: 2. Germline V gene sequence: CDR1 SGHDN, CDR2 FVKESK. The CDR3 sequence is 16 residues long. As DNA, the CDR3 is TGTGCCAGCAGCCAGTGGACTAGCGGGAGGACAGATACGCAGTATTTT. This codes for CASSQWTSGRTDTQYF.

This chain joins TRBV18 and TRBJ2-1; 10 bases align to TRBD2. The CDR3 contains 16 residues. J was trimmed by 7 bases and V by 2 bases; bases with no gene match: 8. Germline V lookup: CDR1 KGHSH, CDR2 LQKENI. The CDR3 here is CASSPDKRGGLNEQFF. The CDR3 region has the DNA TGTGCCAGCTCACCAGATAAGCGGGGGGGCCTAAATGAGCAGTTCTTC.

CDR3 in amino acids: CASSFFSSGISTDTQYF. CDR3 bases: TGTGCCAGCAGTTTTTTCAGTAGCGGGATCAGCACAGATACGCAGTATTTT. The genes are TRBV28 and TRBJ2-3; 8 positions agree with TRBD2. This CDR3 is built from 17 residues. Germline loops: CDR1 MDHEN, CDR2 SYDVKM. V trimming: 3 bases; J trimming: 0 bases; junction bases outside the gene matches: 8.

The chain couples TRBV5-4 to TRBJ2-1; 8 bases map to TRBD1. The CDR3 totals 15 residues. The V and J ends lost 4 bases and 1 base, in that order; junction bases with no gene match: 4. The germline CDR1 and CDR2 sequences are SGHNT and YYREEE (reference sequence). The CDR3 protein is CASSRDRGSYNEQFF. Written as DNA, the CDR3 is TGTGCCAGCAGCCGTGACAGGGGATCCTACAATGAGCAGTTCTTC.